This TCR beta chain came from a study of T-cell reconstitution after alpha-beta-depleted transplantation in children. General study results and limits: About two months after transplant, alpha-beta T cells reportedly came from several hundred expanded graft clones. After one year, T-cell counts and TCRbeta diversity mostly came from new T cells. Certain patients had high TCRbeta diversity at day 60, and it came from recipient T cells and thymic progenitors that survived.

Note on this clonotype: Antigen: not known.

The V segment lost 3 bases and the J segment 3 bases; nucleotides outside the gene matches: 2. The germline V gene encodes CDR1 DFQATT and CDR2 SNEGSKA (reference sequence). This CDR3 spans 12 amino acids. Preparation of the TCRbeta library used unique molecular identifiers. TCRdb re-called the PCR reads with MiXCR, one entry per CDR3 protein. The sample carries roughly 120,000 distinct CDR3 sequences, approximately 10% recorded once. The V gene is TRBV20-1, the J gene TRBJ2-7; TRBD1 matches 7 bases. This material consisted of PBMCs, taken before TCRalphabeta/CD19-depleted stem cell transplant. The clonotype originates from a boy between 2 and 10 years old with acute lymphoblastic leukemia, due to receive a stem cell transplant. CDR3 sequence: CSASGTDYEQYF. The CDR3 DNA follows: TGCAGTGCTAGTGGGACAGACTACGAGCAGTACTTC.